This T cell receptor (beta chain) emerged from a study of T-cell reconstitution after alpha-beta-depleted transplantation in children. Findings and caveats of the study: Expanded graft clones, several hundred of them, were reportedly the source of alpha-beta T cells about two months after transplant.

This clonotype has a count of ten or more. Its antigen is unknown. Unique molecular identifiers featured in how the TCRbeta library was prepared. TCRdb fed the PCR reads into MiXCR, producing one record per CDR3 protein. The sample lists about a million distinct CDR3 sequences; around 30% were seen once. The specimen was PBMCs, mostly from graft donor cells, collected 360 days after TCRalphabeta/CD19-depleted stem cell transplant. The clonotype originates from a boy under three years old who had a stem cell transplant for SCID, so the T cells may come from the graft donor.

CDR3 in amino acids: CASSFSGGHNEQFF. CDR3 DNA: TGTGCCAGCAGTTTCAGCGGGGGTCACAATGAGCAGTTCTTC. V gene TRBV28 combines with J gene TRBJ2-1; 8 nucleotides agree with TRBD2. CDR3 length equals 14 residues. From germline, CDR1 is MDHEN and CDR2 SYDVKM. The V segment lost 3 bases and the J segment 5 bases; nucleotides outside the gene matches: 3.